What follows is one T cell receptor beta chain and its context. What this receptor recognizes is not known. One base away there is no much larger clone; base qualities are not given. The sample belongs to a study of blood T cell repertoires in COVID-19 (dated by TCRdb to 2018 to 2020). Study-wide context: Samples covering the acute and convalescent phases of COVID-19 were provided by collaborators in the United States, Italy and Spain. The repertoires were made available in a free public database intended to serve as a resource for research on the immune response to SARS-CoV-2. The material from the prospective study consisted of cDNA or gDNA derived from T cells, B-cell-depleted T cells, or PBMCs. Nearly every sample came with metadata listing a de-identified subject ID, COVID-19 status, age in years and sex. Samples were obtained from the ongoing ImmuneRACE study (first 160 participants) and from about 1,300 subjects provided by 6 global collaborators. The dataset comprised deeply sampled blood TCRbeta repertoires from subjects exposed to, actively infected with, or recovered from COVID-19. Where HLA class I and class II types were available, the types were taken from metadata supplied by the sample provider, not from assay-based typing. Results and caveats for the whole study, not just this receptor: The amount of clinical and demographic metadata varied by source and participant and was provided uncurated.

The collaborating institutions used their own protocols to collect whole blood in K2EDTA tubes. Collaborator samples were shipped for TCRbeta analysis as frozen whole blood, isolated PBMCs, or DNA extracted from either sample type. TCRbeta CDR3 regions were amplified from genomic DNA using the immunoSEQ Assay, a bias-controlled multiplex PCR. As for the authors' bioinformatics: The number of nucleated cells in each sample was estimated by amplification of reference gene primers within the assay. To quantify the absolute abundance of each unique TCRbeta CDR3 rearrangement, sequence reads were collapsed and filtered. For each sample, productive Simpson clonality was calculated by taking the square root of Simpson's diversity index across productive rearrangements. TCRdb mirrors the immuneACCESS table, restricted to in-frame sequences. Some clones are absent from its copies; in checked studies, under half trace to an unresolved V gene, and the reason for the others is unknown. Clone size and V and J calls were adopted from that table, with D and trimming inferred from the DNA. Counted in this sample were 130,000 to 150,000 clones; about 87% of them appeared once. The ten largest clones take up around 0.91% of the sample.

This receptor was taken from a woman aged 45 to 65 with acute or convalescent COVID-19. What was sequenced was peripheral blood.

The encoded CDR3 is CASSLARTAFSYTF. The DNA sequence is as follows: TGCGCCAGCAGCTTGGCCAGGACAGCTTTCAGCTACACCTTC. The rearranged chain carries TRBV5-1 and TRBJ1-2, and the D gene may be TRBD1, 6 bases matching. The germline ends are 15 bases apart after V is trimmed by 0 bases and J by 9 bases. The germline V gene specifies SGHRS as CDR1 and YFSETQ as CDR2. The CDR3 runs 14 amino acids, cysteine and phenylalanine included. The retained sequence is limited to the CDR3, 42 bases, with the frame set at the first base.